This T cell receptor beta chain was found in a study of blood T cell repertoires in COVID-19. This CDR3 region has 15 residues. The ends were cut back, 3 bases at V and 3 bases at J, with 15 bases in the middle. Germline V lookup: CDR1 SGDLS, CDR2 YYNGEE. Data came from immunoSEQ multiplex PCR; TCRdb stores just in-frame clones and leaves some out. This sample yields around 260,000 clones, of which 80% to 90% are seen a single time; more than 1.3% belongs to the top ten. The specimen was peripheral blood. The source of this sequence is a woman aged 40 to 49 who had recovered from COVID-19. This rearrangement joins TRBV9 to TRBJ1-1, with D uncertain. The CDR3 DNA reads as TGTGCCAGCAGCGACCCAGCGGGGTGGGACACTGAAGCTTTCTTT. Translated, it gives CASSDPAGWDTEAFF.